The 30 T cell receptor beta chains in this list originate from one sample, sequenced in a study of patients and donors after allogeneic stem cell transplantation. TCRdb re-called the RT-PCR reads with MiXCR, one entry per CDR3 protein. The repertoire includes about 200,000 distinct CDR3 sequences, 35% to 50% of them detected once, and 30% to 35% sits in the top ten. The source material was blood, either unsorted or a sorted T cell fraction (not recorded which). The receptor source for this set is a human donor who was either an allogeneic HSCT recipient or a stem cell or donor lymphocyte infusion donor (not recorded which). It is not recorded whose cells these are; they may come from a transplant donor.

This sequence joins TRBV20-1 and TRBJ2-3, with 14 bases fitting TRBD2. V dropped 5 bases and J dropped 4; count of bases not matched to a gene: 5. Germline V gene lookup returns CDR1 DFQATT and CDR2 SNEGSKA (reference sequence). The length of the CDR3 is 15 residues. In DNA form, the CDR3 reads TGCAGTGCTGATGGGACTAGCGGGAGTCCAGATACGCAGTATTTT. Translation gives CSADGTSGSPDTQYF.

The chain combines TRBV27 with TRBJ1-3; TRBD1 might be the D (5 bases). The CDR3 runs to 16 residues. CDR1 MNHEY and CDR2 SMNVEV come from the germline V gene (reference sequence). The germline V and J ends were trimmed by 1 base and 2 bases, with 12 bases remaining between them. CDR3 nucleotide sequence: TGTGCCAGCAGTTTATTTGGGGGTCTCCCTGGAAACACCATATATTTT. This codes for CASSLFGGLPGNTIYF.

This clonotype was counted a few times. The V call is TRBV6-6, the J call TRBJ2-1; 7 bases are shared with TRBD2. The CDR3 loop spans 18 amino acids. CDR1 MNHNY and CDR2 SVGAGI come from the germline V gene (reference sequence). The J segment lost 5 bases and the V segment lost 7 bases, leaving 20 bases of the junction unmatched. For the CDR3, the DNA is TGTGCCAGCACAGGGCGATTAGCGGGTTCAACCCCCAACAATGAGCAGTTCTTC. Translated: CASTGRLAGSTPNNEQFF.

The chain combines TRBV15 with TRBJ1-6; TRBD1 matches at 8 bases. V was clipped by 0 bases and J by 6 bases; unmatched bases: 4. The CDR3 spans 16 residues. Germline lookup yields CDR1 LNHNV and CDR2 YYDKDF (reference sequence). The CDR3: CATSRDRRGPNSPLHF. The CDR3 DNA reads TGTGCCACCAGCAGAGATCGCAGGGGGCCTAATTCACCCCTCCACTTT.

The J gene is TRBJ1-2, the V gene TRBV6-1; 9 bases fit TRBD1. The V gene's germline CDR1 is MNHNS and CDR2 SASEGT. The V and J ends lost 5 bases and 5 bases, in that order; junction bases with no gene match: 9. The CDR3 sequence is 15 residues long. The CDR3 spells CASSPDRGAPYGYTF. The DNA for the CDR3 is TGTGCCAGCAGTCCCGACAGGGGGGCGCCGTATGGCTACACCTTC.

The J gene is TRBJ1-1, the V gene TRBV19; 9 nucleotides line up with TRBD1. Per germline, CDR1 LNHDA and CDR2 SQIVND (reference sequence). CDR3 length: 15 amino acids. The ends lost 8 bases at V and 4 bases at J; junction bases unmatched: 11. The CDR3 sequence is CASHWGQGSSTEAFF. The CDR3 DNA reads as TGTGCCAGTCATTGGGGACAGGGATCTTCCACTGAAGCTTTCTTT. The whole variable domain, remainder taken from reference TRBV19 and TRBJ1-1, is DGGITQSPKYLFRKEGQNVTLSCEQNLNHDAMYWYRQDPGQGLRLIYYSQIVNDFQKGDIAEGYSVSREKKESFPLTVTSAQKNPTAFYLCASHWGQGSSTEAFFGQGTRLTVV.

The chain couples TRBV3-1 to TRBJ2-2; D not certain. The CDR3 totals 16 residues. The germline CDR1 and CDR2 sequences are LGHDT and YNNKEL (reference sequence). V gave up 0 bases and J gave up 0 bases, with 8 bases separating them. The CDR3 region has the DNA TGTGCCAGCAGCCAAGATAAAGGGCCGAACACCGGGGAGCTGTTTTTT. It specifies CASSQDKGPNTGELFF.

J is TRBJ2-1 and V is TRBV27, with 11 bases identical to TRBD2. The germline V gene has CDR1 MNHEY and CDR2 SMNVEV (reference sequence). J lost 8 bases, V lost 3 bases, and 6 bases had no gene match. The CDR3 loop spans 15 amino acids. The CDR3 protein is CASSFLLAGVDEQFF. In DNA, the CDR3 is TGTGCCAGCAGTTTTTTACTAGCGGGAGTCGATGAGCAGTTCTTC.

The chain carries TRBV5-1 and TRBJ2-1; 12 nucleotides agree with TRBD2. This CDR3 has 18 residues. Germline V CDR1 and CDR2: SGHRS, YFSETQ. J was trimmed by 4 bases and V by 0 bases; bases with no gene match: 8. CDR3 DNA: TGCGCCAGCAGCTTGGACCCCCTAACTAGCGGGGGGTACAATGAGCAGTTCTTC. Its translation: CASSLDPLTSGGYNEQFF.

The J gene is TRBJ2-1, the V gene TRBV5-1, with D unclear. With 0 bases removed from V and 3 bases from J, the gap between germline ends came to 10 bases. The CDR3 length is 15 residues. The germline V gene encodes CDR1 SGHRS and CDR2 YFSETQ. DNA of the CDR3: TGCGCCAGCAGCTTGGTGGGTGGCCTCTACAATGAGCAGTTCTTC. This codes for CASSLVGGLYNEQFF.

The rearrangement links TRBV29-1 to TRBJ2-7; tentatively, D is TRBD1 (6 bases). Germline CDR1 reads SQVTM; CDR2 reads ANQGSEA. Trimming shortened V by 3 bases and J by 6 bases, and 9 bases separated the two germline ends. The CDR3 contains 11 residues. CDR3 protein: CSVEDSREQYF. The CDR3 DNA sequence: TGCAGCGTTGAGGACAGTCGCGAGCAGTACTTC.

V usage is TRBV29-1 and J usage is TRBJ2-1; maybe TRBD1 (6 bases). The CDR3 is made up of 14 amino acids. Trimming stripped 4 bases from V and 8 bases from J, with 18 bases between. Germline CDR1 and CDR2: SQVTM and ANQGSEA. The CDR3 DNA reads as TGCAGCGTTGTTGGGTGGGGGCGCATCGATGAGCAGTTCTTC. It yields the protein CSVVGWGRIDEQFF.

V is TRBV27 and J is TRBJ2-2; TRBD2 matches 10 bases. With 5 bases clipped from V and 0 bases from J, the junction kept 6 bases outside the gene matches. The CDR3 sequence is 17 residues long. Germline V gene lookup returns CDR1 MNHEY and CDR2 SMNVEV (reference sequence). In DNA, the CDR3 is TGTGCCAGCAGTCAGAGCCTAGCGGGAGCGAACACCGGGGAGCTGTTTTTT. As protein: CASSQSLAGANTGELFF.

This clonotype occurred a few times. J is TRBJ1-1 and V is TRBV15; D unclear. V shed 3 bases and J shed 1 base, with 6 bases lying between them. The CDR3 covers 13 residues. Germline V gives CDR1 LNHNV, CDR2 YYDKDF (reference sequence). CDR3 region: CATSSFQNTEAFF. CDR3 in DNA: TGTGCCACCAGCAGTTTCCAGAACACTGAAGCTTTCTTT. The entire variable domain, with the rest obtained from reference TRBV15 and TRBJ1-1, is as follows: DAMVIQNPRYQVTQFGKPVTLSCSQTLNHNVMYWYQQKSSQAPKLLFHYYDKDFNNEADTPDNFQSRRPNTSFCFLDIRSPGLGDTAMYLCATSSFQNTEAFFGQGTRLTVV.

V and J are TRBV28 and TRBJ1-3, with TRBD1 matching 10 bases. Germline V gene data show CDR1 as MDHEN and CDR2 as SYDVKM. The V and J ends lost 6 bases and 0 bases, in that order; junction bases with no gene match: 8. The length of the CDR3 is 17 residues. CDR3 sequence reads: CASRQTGGSSSGNTIYF. The CDR3 coding sequence is TGTGCCAGCAGACAGACAGGGGGCTCTAGCTCTGGAAACACCATATATTTT.

The chain joins TRBV7-9 to TRBJ2-7; D unclear. Germline V lookup: CDR1 SEHNR, CDR2 FQNEAQ (reference sequence). Trimming removed 1 base from V and 2 bases from J, with 9 bases in between. This CDR3 is 14 amino acids long. This CDR3 is CASSLDTAAYEQYF. The CDR3 bases are TGTGCCAGCAGCTTAGATACCGCTGCCTACGAGCAGTACTTC.

This chain uses TRBV29-1 with TRBJ2-7; 8 positions agree with TRBD1. This CDR3 comprises 11 residues. The ends lost 7 bases at V and 9 bases at J; junction bases unmatched: 8. In germline, CDR1 is SQVTM, CDR2 ANQGSEA. CDR3 amino acids: CSGTGRHGQYF. Written as DNA, the CDR3 is TGCAGCGGGACAGGGAGGCACGGGCAGTACTTC.

The CDR3 nucleotides are TGTGCCAGCAGCCCCTTGGATGAGGGGAACACTGAAGCTTTCTTT. This codes for CASSPLDEGNTEAFF. The chain combines TRBV4-2 with TRBJ1-1; D remains unclear. In germline, CDR1 is LGHNA, CDR2 YNFKEQ. Trimming removed 4 bases from V and 1 base from J, with 13 bases in between. The CDR3 contains 15 residues.

This clonotype was seen just once. V is TRBV12-3 or TRBV12-4 and J is TRBJ2-1, with 12 bases that match TRBD2. V lost 5 bases to trimming and J lost 0 bases; unmatched junction nucleotides: 11. The CDR3 spans 19 residues. The CDR3 sequence is CASSPWTSGVGSSYNEQFF. CDR3 bases: TGTGCCAGCAGTCCCTGGACTAGCGGGGTGGGGAGCTCCTACAATGAGCAGTTCTTC.

CDR3 protein: CASREPGTVSKKLFF. CDR3 DNA: TGTGCCAGCAGGGAGCCCGGGACAGTCTCGAAAAAACTGTTTTTT. This chain uses TRBV12-3 or TRBV12-4 with TRBJ1-4, with TRBD1 matching over 7 bases. The CDR3 runs 15 residues. The V segment lost 6 bases and the J segment 9 bases; nucleotides outside the gene matches: 13.

This clonotype was recorded a few times. The chain combines TRBV30 with TRBJ1-2; D might be TRBD1 (6 bases). CDR3 length: 15 residues. The V gene's germline CDR1 is GTSNPN and CDR2 SVGIG (reference sequence). V gave up 4 bases and J gave up 0 bases, with 15 bases separating them. CDR3 loop: CAWNVRDTANYGYTF. The DNA of the CDR3 is TGTGCCTGGAATGTACGGGACACAGCTAACTATGGCTACACCTTC. The whole variable domain, filled in from reference TRBV30 and TRBJ1-2, reads SQTIHQWPATLVQPVGSPLSLECTVEGTSNPNLYWYRQAAGRGLQLLFYSVGIGQISSEVPQNLSASRPQDRQFILSSKKLLLSDSGFYLCAWNVRDTANYGYTFGSGTRLTVV.

This clonotype has more than one count but fewer than ten. The chain employs TRBV12-3 or TRBV12-4 and TRBJ2-1, with TRBD1 matching over 11 bases. Trimming at V came to 8 bases and at J to 8 bases, leaving 11 bases not matched to a gene. CDR3 length equals 15 residues. Here the CDR3 DNA reads TGTGCCAGCCAAATTCCGGGACAGGGGGTTTATGAGCAGTTCTTC. Translating it yields CASQIPGQGVYEQFF.

The chain employs TRBV21-1 and TRBJ1-2. TRBV21-1 is a pseudogene locus. CDR3 length: 17 amino acids. CDR3 sequence (DNA): TGTGCCAGCAGCAAAGGAGGCCAACAACCTCCGAACTATGGCTACACCTTC. Translation: CASSKGGQQPPNYGYTF.

J is TRBJ1-5 and V is TRBV4-2; 8 nucleotides match TRBD1. Unmatched junction bases numbered 10, after V lost 5 bases and J lost 4 bases. Germline V lookup: CDR1 LGHNA, CDR2 YNFKEQ. The CDR3 covers 16 residues. The CDR3 DNA sequence: TGTGCCAGCAGCTTCGGGACAGGCTCCTCTAATCAGCCCCAGCATTTT. The encoded protein is CASSFGTGSSNQPQHF.

This chain uses TRBV30 with TRBJ1-5; TRBD1 agrees at 8 bases. Trimming cost V 0 bases and J 11 bases; bases outside gene matches: 12. The CDR3 consists of 15 residues. Germline assignment: CDR1 GTSNPN and CDR2 SVGIG (reference sequence). The chain's CDR3 is CAWSVPGTGYRAQHF. CDR3 nucleotide sequence: TGTGCCTGGAGTGTACCCGGGACAGGTTATAGAGCCCAGCATTTT.

V and J are TRBV7-2 and TRBJ2-1, with D possibly matching TRBD2 (5 bases). The CDR3 is 15 residues long. V lost 5 bases and J lost 12, with 23 bases in between. CDR1 and CDR2 from the germline V gene are SGHTA and FQGNSA. CDR3 bases: TGTGCCAGCAGCCTAAGGACTCCCCCCGTCGGCGTGCAGTTCTTC. Amino acids: CASSLRTPPVGVQFF.

This sequence joins TRBV27 and TRBJ2-1; the match to TRBD1 covers 8 bases. V shed 6 bases, J shed 8 bases, and the junction held 6 bases outside the gene matches. The length of the CDR3 is 13 residues. Germline V gives CDR1 MNHEY, CDR2 SMNVEV (reference sequence). CDR3 DNA sequence: TGTGCCAGCAGCTCCCCGGACAGGGATGAGCAGTTCTTC. Its protein is CASSSPDRDEQFF.

This clonotype was counted between two and nine times. The chain combines TRBV28 with TRBJ2-7; 10 bases match TRBD2. Germline lookup yields CDR1 MDHEN and CDR2 SYDVKM. V gave up 6 bases and J gave up 4 bases; unmatched junction bases: 9. The CDR3 contains 15 residues. This chain's CDR3 is CASSPVLAGPYEQYF. In DNA form, the CDR3 reads TGTGCCAGCAGCCCAGTACTAGCGGGGCCTTACGAGCAGTACTTC.

This chain joins TRBV14 and TRBJ1-5; no clear D. CDR3 size: 16 residues. CDR1 and CDR2 (germline): SGHDN, FVKESK. Trimming cost V 0 bases and J 1 base, with 10 bases left between them. The CDR3, as DNA: TGTGCCAGCAGCCAAGAGAGGATGATAAGCAATCAGCCCCAGCATTTT. Translated, it gives CASSQERMISNQPQHF.

This clonotype was recorded a few times. The chain joins TRBV7-9 to TRBJ1-5; D gene unclear. In germline, CDR1 is SEHNR, CDR2 FQNEAQ (reference sequence). CDR3 length: 15 residues. Trimming stripped 1 base from V and 4 bases from J, with 11 bases between. The CDR3 DNA is TGTGCCAGCAGCTTAGGACTCGGCTCGAATCAGCCCCAGCATTTT. It specifies CASSLGLGSNQPQHF.